This T cell receptor (beta chain) originates from a study of blood T cell repertoires in COVID-19 (dated by TCRdb to about 2020). Looking at the study overall: Recovered participants in ImmuneRACE Cohort 3 were defined by two consecutive negative NP/OP PCR tests, clearance by a healthcare professional, or resolution of symptoms. Collaborator samples came from the United States, Italy and Spain and covered acute and convalescent phases of COVID-19. The prospective study material was composed of cDNA or gDNA derived from T cells, B-cell-depleted T cells, or PBMCs. The dataset comprised deeply sampled blood TCRbeta repertoires from subjects exposed to, actively infected with, or recovered from COVID-19. The repertoires were released in a freely available public database meant as a resource for research on the immune response to SARS-CoV-2. The samples were drawn from the first 160 participants of the ongoing ImmuneRACE study and from 950 to 1,500 subjects provided by 6 global collaborators. Nearly every sample came with metadata listing a de-identified subject ID, COVID-19 status, age in years and sex. Where available, HLA class I and class II types were obtained from metadata supplied by the sample provider rather than from assay-based typing. The investigation overall reported the following: The amount of clinical and demographic metadata varied by source and participant and was provided uncurated.

TCRbeta CDR3 regions were amplified from genomic DNA using the immunoSEQ Assay, a bias-controlled multiplex PCR. The source study handled its data this way. Nucleated cell counts per sample were estimated from amplification of reference gene primers within the assay. Sequence reads were collapsed and filtered to measure the absolute abundance of every unique TCRbeta CDR3 rearrangement. For each sample, productive Simpson clonality was calculated as the square root of Simpson's diversity index across productive rearrangements. Imported from immuneACCESS, the table was reduced by TCRdb to in-frame sequences with V and J called. These copies leave out some clones; in studies compared against another copy, an unresolved V gene accounts for under half, and the cause of the remainder is not known. The V and J calls and clone size are taken from that table; D and trimming were inferred from the DNA. For this sample there are 150,000 to 200,000 clones; roughly 78% appear just once. Under 20% of the sample is taken by the ten largest.

From V the trimming removes 5 bases and from J it removes 1 base, while the gene matches leave 5 bases of the junction unaccounted for. According to the germline V gene (reference sequence), CDR1 reads LNHNV and CDR2 reads YYDKDF. Reading from cysteine to phenylalanine, the CDR3 counts 14 amino acids. CDR3 DNA is the only sequence kept; it has 42 bases, read in frame from the first base. As concerns this clone: There is no known antigen for this receptor. Base qualities are missing; no much larger clone stands one base away.

Enrolling through a virtual design, the prospective study's participants ranged in age from roughly 18 to 89 years and lived across about two dozen United States geographic areas. Cohort assignment in the prospective study relied on participant-reported clinical history from a screening survey and a study questionnaire. In the prospective study, whole blood, serum and a nasopharyngeal or oropharyngeal swab were collected from each participant by mobile phlebotomists. Prospective study participants could optionally give additional blood draws and questionnaires over a roughly two-month period. Before DNA extraction, prospective study blood samples were shipped either frozen or at room temperature.

Sequenced input: PBMCs or T cells enriched from blood (not recorded which). This clonotype originated in a woman in her sixties or seventies in a cohort exposed to, infected with or recovered from COVID-19 (not recorded which). The chain is encoded by TRBV15 joined to TRBJ2-7; 7 of the junction bases match TRBD2. The DNA sequence reads TGTGCCACCAGCCGCGGGAGAGCATCCTACGAGCAGTACTTC. Translated, it reads CATSRGRASYEQYF.